This T cell receptor beta chain was sequenced during a study of T cells in Graves' hyperthyroidism and ophthalmopathy. Researchers barred patients who had uncontrolled infection, other autoimmune disease, pregnancy or lactation. The CDR3 is made up of 14 amino acids. Germline lookup yields CDR1 DFQATT and CDR2 SNEGSKA (reference sequence). Amplification targeted TCR beta CDR3 regions from RNA transcripts. The HTBI primer set served for first-round RT-PCR of the TCR CDR3. TCRdb reprocessed the multiplex PCR reads via MiXCR and lists one record per CDR3 protein. The sample has approximately 690,000 distinct CDR3 sequences; roughly 15% are singletons.

Input material: blood. The origin of this receptor is a woman aged 45-60 years with Graves' ophthalmopathy. The V and J genes are TRBV20-1 and TRBJ2-1; 13 bases are a match to TRBD2. The CDR3 bases are TGCAGCGCCGTACTAGCGGGAGGGCCCGGAGAGCAGTTCTTC. This sequence encodes CSAVLAGGPGEQFF.